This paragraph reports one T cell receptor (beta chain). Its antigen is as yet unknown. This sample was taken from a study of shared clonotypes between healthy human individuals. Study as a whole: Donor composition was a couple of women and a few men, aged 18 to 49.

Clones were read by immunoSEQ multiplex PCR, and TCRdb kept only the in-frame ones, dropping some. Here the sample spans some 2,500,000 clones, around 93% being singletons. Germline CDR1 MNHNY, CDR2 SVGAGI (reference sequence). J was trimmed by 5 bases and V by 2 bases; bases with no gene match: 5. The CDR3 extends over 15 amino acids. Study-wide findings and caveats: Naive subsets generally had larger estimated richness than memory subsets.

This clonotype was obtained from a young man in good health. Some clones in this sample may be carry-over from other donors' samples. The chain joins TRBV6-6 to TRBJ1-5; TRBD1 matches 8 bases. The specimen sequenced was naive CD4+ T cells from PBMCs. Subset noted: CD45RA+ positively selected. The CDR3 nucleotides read TGTGCCAGCAGTTACGCGGACAGGGAGGATCAGCCCCAGCATTTT. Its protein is CASSYADREDQPQHF.